This T cell receptor (beta chain) was documented in a study of T-cell memory formation after mild COVID-19 listed by TCRdb under 2021. At the level of the whole study: TCR sequence clusters from the two donors were largely donor specific. The cohort was made up of two young adult volunteers, one female and one male, who were previously healthy. In two donors, T-cell clones that expanded and contracted after mild COVID-19 were tracked by sequencing TCRalpha and TCRbeta repertoires over time.

Ficoll-Paque density gradient centrifugation was used to isolate PBMCs. Instrument used: Illumina NovaSeq 6000. cDNA libraries for TCRalpha and TCRbeta were prepared by 5'RACE using constant-segment primers, with sample barcodes and unique molecular identifiers added. RNA was extracted from every sample with Trizol reagent. Amplification of the libraries took two PCR steps, and the second step added a second sample barcode plus Illumina TruSeq adapters. Sequencing of the libraries was done on an Illumina NovaSeq, producing 2 x 150 bp paired-end reads. The authors' analysis ran thus. The reads were demultiplexed and collapsed into UMI-guided consensus sequences using migec v1.2.7. Using mixcr v2.1.11, UMI consensuses were aligned to TRA and TRB V and J templates and then assembled into clonotypes. Clonotypes were classified as expanded or contracted when called significant by both edgeR and NoisET, with noise models trained on biological replicates. For edgeR calls, the thresholds were a false discovery rate-adjusted p below 0.01 and a log2 fold-change of 1. As an exploratory analysis of dynamics, PCA with hierarchical clustering was applied to max-normalized trajectories of the 1000 most abundant clonotypes. Separately sequenced CD4+ and CD8+ repertoires were used to assign the CD4 or CD8 phenotype of responding clones. Using fastp at Q25 and MiXCR, TCRdb reprocessed the public reads and kept productive beta chains. A single entry per CDR3 protein holds the most common genes and DNA from its merged rows. It is TCRdb's table, rather than the study itself, that gives the V and J calls and clone size. In this sample the table shows about 210,000 distinct CDR3 sequences, roughly 10% of which occur a single time. In total, the top ten clones hold under 3.5% of the sample.

This clonotype has a handful of counts. Its target antigen remains unknown. No base quality information exists; no much larger clone differs at one position. The paper's findings and limits, for the study overall: The second-wave clones that peaked on day 37 were not confirmed to be SARS-CoV-2 specific. Contracting CD4+ clones appeared mostly in the CM and EM memory subsets, whereas CD8+ clones were enriched in EMRA. Some responding clones were detected in pre-infection memory, which suggested that pre-existing cross-reactive memory T cells had joined the SARS-CoV-2 response. The study included only two mild cases, and larger cohorts that include severe cases with pre-infection samples were judged to be necessary. From day 15 to 85, contracting clones showed balanced CD4/CD8 phenotypes, whereas a second wave of clones that expanded from day 15 to 37 leaned towards CD4+.

The CDR3 numbers 13 residues from cysteine through phenylalanine. The CDR3 DNA has 39 bases and is translated from base 1. The germline V gene (reference sequence) provides CDR1 WNHNN and CDR2 SYGVQD. Trimming takes 5 bases from V and 1 base from J, and the germline ends sit 7 bases apart. The chain employs TRBV10-1 and TRBJ2-3, with no reliable assignment of the D segment. The TCR sequence derives from a man between 18 and 35 years old who had mild COVID-19 (a few samples of this study predate the infection). The sample titles of this study are shuffled in the database, so cell type and time point are left out; the donor was told from shared clones. The sample comprised PBMCs or a T cell subset sorted from them (not recorded which). The nucleotide sequence is TGCGCCAGCAGTAGCTCGGGCACAGATACGCAGTATTTT. Translation gives CASSSSGTDTQYF.